This T cell receptor beta chain derives from a study of cytomegalovirus exposure and HLA in healthy donors. Study-wide results and caveats: Through in vitro validation, three CMV-associated chains were shown to be specific for CMV antigens.

Amplification used 60 Vbeta primers and 13 Jbeta primers. Generated by immunoSEQ multiplex PCR, the TCRdb table keeps only in-frame clones and is missing some. The data contain roughly 63,000 clones, 65% to 75% of them singletons. As concerns this clone: Its specificity is unknown.

Sequenced input: PBMCs. The origin of this receptor is a man aged 50 or older in good health and CMV-seropositive.

The CDR3 loop is CASSESTGWFTEAFF. Written as DNA, the CDR3 is TGTGCCAGCAGTGAATCGACAGGGTGGTTCACTGAAGCTTTCTTT. This chain uses TRBV25-1 with TRBJ1-1, with TRBD1 matching 7 bases. The CDR3 is 15 residues long. Per germline, CDR1 MGHDK and CDR2 SYGVNS. The junction had 6 bases not matched to a gene; V was cut back by 1 base and J by 4 bases.